The clone carrying this T cell receptor (beta chain) is classed as medium-sized. This record belongs to a study of spatial heterogeneity in lung cancer. Per the germline V gene, CDR1 is SEHNR and CDR2 is FQNEAQ (reference sequence). The CDR3 sequence is 15 residues long. V trimming: 3 bases; J trimming: 8 bases; junction bases outside the gene matches: 3. As for time point: sample taken at primary tumor resection. TCRdb re-analysed the 5' RACE reads in MiXCR, keeping a single row per CDR3 protein. The sample records over 5,000 distinct CDR3 sequences, approximately 13% being singletons. This chain connects TRBV7-9 to TRBJ2-1; 14 bases agree with TRBD2. The clonotype originates from a female donor with early-stage non-small cell lung cancer. The sequencing used normal lung tissue next to the tumor, collected at surgery. The CDR3 spells CASSFGTSGSHEQFF. In DNA form, the CDR3 reads TGTGCCAGCAGCTTCGGGACTAGCGGGAGCCATGAGCAGTTCTTC.